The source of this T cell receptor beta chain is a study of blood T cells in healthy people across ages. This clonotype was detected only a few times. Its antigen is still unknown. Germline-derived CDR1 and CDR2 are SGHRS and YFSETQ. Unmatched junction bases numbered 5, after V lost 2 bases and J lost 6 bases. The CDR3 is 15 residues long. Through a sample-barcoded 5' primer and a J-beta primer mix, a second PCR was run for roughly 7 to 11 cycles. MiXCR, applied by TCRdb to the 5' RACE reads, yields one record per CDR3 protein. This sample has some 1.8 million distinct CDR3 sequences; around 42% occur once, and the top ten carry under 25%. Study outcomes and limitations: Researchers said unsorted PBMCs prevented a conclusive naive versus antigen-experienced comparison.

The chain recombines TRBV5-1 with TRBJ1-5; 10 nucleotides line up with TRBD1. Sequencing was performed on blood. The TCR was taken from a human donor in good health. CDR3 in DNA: TGCGCCAGCAGCTTTGGACAGGGGGACGGTCAGCCCCAGCATTTT. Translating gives CASSFGQGDGQPQHF.